This T cell receptor (beta chain) emerged from a study of blood T cell repertoires in COVID-19. This clone occurred once. V gave up 0 bases and J gave up 4 bases; unmatched junction bases: 6. The germline gives CDR1 SGHRS, CDR2 YFSETQ. CDR3 size: 15 residues. The table came from immunoSEQ multiplex PCR; TCRdb's copy has only in-frame clones and leaves some out. Of some 89,000 clones in the sample, 90% were seen once. The chain combines TRBV5-1 with TRBJ1-2; 7 bases map to TRBD1. The clonotype originates from a man between 60 and 70 years old with acute or convalescent COVID-19. The sequenced material came from peripheral blood. The CDR3 nucleotides read TGCGCCAGCAGCTTGGGTACAGGGGTTGCCTATGGCTACACCTTC. It codes for CASSLGTGVAYGYTF.